This T cell receptor beta chain originates from a study of Ad26.COV2.S vaccination and SARS-CoV-2 variants. Study-wide points: The TCR-based breadth and depth measures might underestimate overall T cell responses.

With regard to this clone: Its specificity is not known. Other DNA sequences in the same sample also yield this CDR3.

Germline V CDR1 and CDR2: KGHSH, LQKENI. V was trimmed by 2 bases and J by 0 bases, leaving 7 bases between them. The CDR3 has 14 residues. Described treatment: about 20 received Ad26.COV2.S at low or high dose, single or two shots; about 5 received placebo; per-sample allocation not given. Sample collection was performed on day 63 after the first vaccine or placebo injection. Repertoires were generated with immunoSEQ multiplex PCR, while TCRdb's copy carries only in-frame clones and drops some. In the table there are about 390,000 clones, over 80% of which are singletons. The clonotype comes from a person between 18 and 65 years old who received the Ad26.COV2.S COVID-19 vaccine or a placebo. The chain is built from TRBV18 and TRBJ1-1; D remains ambiguous. This specimen consisted of peripheral blood, obtained in a trial of Ad26.COV2.S vaccine versus placebo. The CDR3 DNA reads TGTGCCAGCTCACCAAGCAGTTTGAACACTGAAGCTTTCTTT. Protein product: CASSPSSLNTEAFF.